A selection of T cell receptor beta chains follows, all from one sample in a study of graft-versus-host responses after intestinal transplantation. The data were produced by immunoSEQ multiplex PCR, yet TCRdb's version contains in-frame clones alone and is incomplete. In the table there are nearly 95,000 clones, about 93% of which are singletons. Their antigens are not known. The material sequenced was unstimulated CD8+ T cells sorted from spleen or lymph node cells, taken before intestinal transplant. These receptors originate from a human donor who received an intestinal transplant. Each CDR3 is given with its conserved first and last residue. A row's size may be missing; if present it is once, few, many or a size class.

CDR3aa: CASSGRGPSEPQHF
j_gene: TRBJ1-5
v_gene: TRBV21-1
abundance: NA

CDR3aa: CASLLSWGGSSYNEQFF
j_gene: TRBJ2-1
v_gene: TRBV7-6
abundance: NA

CDR3aa: CASSPDSMNTEAFF
j_gene: TRBJ1-1
v_gene: TRBV11-3
abundance: NA

CDR3aa: CASSPPPREDGGNYGYTF
j_gene: TRBJ1-2
v_gene: TRBV18
abundance: NA

CDR3aa: CASSLGGVKNIQYF
j_gene: TRBJ2-4
v_gene: TRBV27
abundance: NA

CDR3aa: CASSRPGGKGSYEQYF
j_gene: TRBJ2-7
v_gene: TRBV4-1
abundance: NA

CDR3aa: CASSIRDRETEAFF
j_gene: TRBJ1-1
v_gene: TRBV19
abundance: NA

CDR3aa: CASSSLDRTVSYEQYF
j_gene: TRBJ2-7
v_gene: TRBV27
abundance: NA

CDR3aa: CASMMLAGEVHEQYF
j_gene: TRBJ2-7
v_gene: TRBV5-4
abundance: NA

CDR3aa: CASSFGGLGNTEAFF
j_gene: TRBJ1-1
v_gene: TRBV27
abundance: NA

CDR3aa: CASSYSGLDGGEQFF
j_gene: TRBJ2-1
v_gene: TRBV6-5
abundance: once

CDR3aa: CASSFVQAYSYEQYF
j_gene: TRBJ2-7
v_gene: TRBV7-9
abundance: NA

CDR3aa: CASSIMASGDGYGYTF
j_gene: TRBJ1-2
v_gene: TRBV19
abundance: NA

CDR3aa: CASSLSFNEQFF
j_gene: TRBJ2-1
v_gene: TRBV7-8
abundance: NA

CDR3aa: CASSSGQGVRYGYTF
j_gene: TRBJ1-2
v_gene: TRBV27
abundance: NA

CDR3aa: CASSTDRTNYGYTF
j_gene: TRBJ1-2
v_gene: TRBV7-9
abundance: NA

CDR3aa: CASKPSGTGVYNSPLHF
j_gene: TRBJ1-6
v_gene: TRBV28
abundance: NA

CDR3aa: CASSLVRRQGAQREQYF
j_gene: TRBJ2-7
v_gene: TRBV5-6
abundance: NA

CDR3aa: CASSVGGVSTDTQYF
j_gene: TRBJ2-3
v_gene: TRBV19
abundance: NA

CDR3aa: CAWSDAGGYEQYF
j_gene: TRBJ2-7
v_gene: TRBV30
abundance: few

CDR3aa: CASSLQGMANYGYTF
j_gene: TRBJ1-2
v_gene: TRBV13
abundance: NA

CDR3aa: CAWSSGLNGYTF
j_gene: TRBJ1-2
v_gene: TRBV30
abundance: NA

CDR3aa: CASSFGGVGQPQHF
j_gene: TRBJ1-5
v_gene: TRBV27
abundance: NA

CDR3aa: CSVGQGVADTQYF
j_gene: TRBJ2-3
v_gene: TRBV29-1
abundance: NA

CDR3aa: CASSGQPNTEAFF
j_gene: TRBJ1-1
v_gene: TRBV19
abundance: once

CDR3aa: CASSQSSRGDSAYEQYF
j_gene: TRBJ2-7
v_gene: TRBV7-9
abundance: once

CDR3aa: CASSLAPGSYEQYF
j_gene: TRBJ2-7
v_gene: TRBV7-9
abundance: NA

CDR3aa: CASSLGGGRSYEQYF
j_gene: TRBJ2-7
v_gene: TRBV11-2
abundance: NA

CDR3aa: CASSTTGGMNTEAFF
j_gene: TRBJ1-1
v_gene: TRBV19
abundance: once

CDR3aa: CASSFGQGAQWTEAFF
j_gene: TRBJ1-1
v_gene: TRBV27
abundance: NA

CDR3aa: CASSLGAGLGDEQYF
j_gene: TRBJ2-7
v_gene: TRBV11-2
abundance: once

CDR3aa: CSVEAALDGQGTGELFF
j_gene: TRBJ2-2
v_gene: TRBV29-1
abundance: once

CDR3aa: CASSLTGTSYYGYTF
j_gene: TRBJ1-2
v_gene: TRBV27
abundance: NA

CDR3aa: CASRAGEGYGYTF
j_gene: TRBJ1-2
v_gene: TRBV27
abundance: NA

CDR3aa: CASSPPGLQISHNEQFF
j_gene: TRBJ2-1
v_gene: TRBV14
abundance: once

CDR3aa: CAWAGTGNYEQYF
j_gene: TRBJ2-7
v_gene: TRBV30
abundance: NA

CDR3aa: CASSQSPAGSEGYTF
j_gene: TRBJ1-2
v_gene: TRBV4-3
abundance: NA

CDR3aa: CASSLDRGAHNEQFF
j_gene: TRBJ2-1
v_gene: TRBV7-6
abundance: NA

CDR3aa: CASSLGLATEAFF
j_gene: TRBJ1-1
v_gene: TRBV5-1
abundance: NA